This entry concerns a single TCR beta chain. This sample stems from a study of technical replicates of blood from several donors. Germline-derived CDR1 and CDR2 are LNHDA and SQIVND (reference sequence). Trimming removed 5 bases from V and 6 bases from J, with 11 bases in between. This CDR3 contains 12 residues. Data came from immunoSEQ multiplex PCR; TCRdb stores just in-frame clones and leaves some out. The sample has tens of thousands of clones, about nine tenths seen once; the top ten hold about 0.4%. The receptor comes from a human donor in good health. Specimen: T cells isolated from PBMCs. The chain recombines TRBV19 with TRBJ2-7; perhaps TRBD2 as D (5 bases). This chain's CDR3 is CASSGSGSEQYF. The DNA of the CDR3 is TGTGCCAGTAGTGGATCGGGGAGCGAGCAGTACTTC.